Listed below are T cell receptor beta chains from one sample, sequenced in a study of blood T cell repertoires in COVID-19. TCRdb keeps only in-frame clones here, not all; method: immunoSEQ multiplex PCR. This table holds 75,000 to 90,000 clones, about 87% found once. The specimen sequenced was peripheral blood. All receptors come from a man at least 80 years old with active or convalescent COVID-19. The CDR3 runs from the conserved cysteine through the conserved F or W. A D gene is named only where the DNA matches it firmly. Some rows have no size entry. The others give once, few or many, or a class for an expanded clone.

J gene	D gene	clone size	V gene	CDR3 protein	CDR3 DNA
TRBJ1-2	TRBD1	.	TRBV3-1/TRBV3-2	CASSQGTGGVGYTF	TGTGCCAGCAGCCAAGGAACAGGGGGCGTTGGCTACACCTTC
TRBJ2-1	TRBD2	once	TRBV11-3	CASSQGLAGFLDEQFF	TGTGCCAGCAGCCAGGGACTAGCGGGATTTCTGGATGAGCAGTTCTTC
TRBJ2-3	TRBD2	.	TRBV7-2	CASTQAGGVDTQYF	TGTGCCAGCACCCAGGCGGGAGGGGTAGATACGCAGTATTTT
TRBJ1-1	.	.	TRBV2	CASSQRGRDEAFF	TGTGCCAGCAGTCAAAGAGGACGGGATGAAGCTTTCTTT
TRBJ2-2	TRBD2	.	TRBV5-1	CASSLVAGVPGELFF	TGCGCCAGCAGCTTGGTGGCGGGGGTCCCCGGGGAGCTGTTTTTT
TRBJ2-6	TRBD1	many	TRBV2	CASSQTGSGANVLTF	TGTGCCAGCAGTCAGACAGGGTCTGGGGCCAACGTCCTGACTTTC
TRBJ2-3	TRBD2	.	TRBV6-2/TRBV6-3	CASSEREASTDTQYF	TGTGCCAGCAGTGAGCGGGAGGCTAGCACAGATACGCAGTATTTT
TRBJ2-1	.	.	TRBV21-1	CASSIHQGSYYNEQFF	TGTGCCAGCAGCATCCACCAGGGTTCTTACTACAATGAGCAGTTCTTC
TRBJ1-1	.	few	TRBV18	CASSPPGGEAFF	TGTGCCAGCTCACCTCCTGGAGGAGAAGCTTTCTTT
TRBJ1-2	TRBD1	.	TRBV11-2	CASSFGQGDWGYTF	TGTGCCAGCAGCTTCGGACAGGGGGATTGGGGCTACACCTTC
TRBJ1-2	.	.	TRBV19	CASKGNSAAWYTF	TGTGCCAGTAAGGGGAACAGTGCGGCTTGGTACACCTTC
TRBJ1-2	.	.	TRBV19	CASSSPQRNYTF	TGTGCCAGTAGTTCGCCACAGCGGAACTACACCTTC
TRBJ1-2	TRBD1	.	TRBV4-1	CASSQDVRQGIGGYTF	TGCGCCAGCAGCCAAGATGTGAGACAGGGGATAGGGGGCTACACCTTC
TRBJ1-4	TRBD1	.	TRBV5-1	CASRPTGGESNEKLFF	TGCGCCAGCCGTCCGACAGGGGGAGAATCTAATGAAAAACTGTTTTTT
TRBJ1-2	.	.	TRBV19	CASSRQNYGYTF	TGTGCCAGTAGTAGGCAGAACTATGGCTACACCTTC
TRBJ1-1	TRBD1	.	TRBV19	CASSPHRGQAVNTEAFF	TGTGCCAGTAGTCCTCACCGTGGACAGGCTGTTAACACTGAAGCTTTCTTT
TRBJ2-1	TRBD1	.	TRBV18	CASSPLPGQSYNEQFF	TGTGCCAGCTCACCCTTACCGGGACAGTCCTACAATGAGCAGTTCTTC
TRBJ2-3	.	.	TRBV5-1	CASSLADSQRDTQYF	TGCGCCAGCAGCTTGGCGGACAGCCAACGGGATACGCAGTATTTT
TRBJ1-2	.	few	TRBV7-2	CASSLPGLGRKDSYGYTF	TGTGCCAGCAGCTTACCCGGCCTGGGGCGGAAGGATTCCTATGGCTACACCTTC
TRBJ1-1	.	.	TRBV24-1	CATRGGLMSTEAFF	TGTGCCACCCGCGGAGGGTTGATGAGTACTGAAGCTTTCTTT
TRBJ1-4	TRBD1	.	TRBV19	CASSIVQGEPATNEKLFF	TGTGCCAGTAGTATAGTACAGGGGGAACCTGCAACTAATGAAAAACTGTTTTTT
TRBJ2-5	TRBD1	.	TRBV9	CASSPLGDREETQYF	TGTGCCAGCAGCCCCCTCGGGGACAGGGAAGAGACCCAGTACTTC
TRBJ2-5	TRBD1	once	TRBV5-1	CASSQTGGVEETQYF	TGCGCCAGCAGCCAAACAGGGGGCGTAGAAGAGACCCAGTACTTC
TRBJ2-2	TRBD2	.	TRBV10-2	CASSESGGGTTGELFF	TGCGCCAGCAGTGAGTCGGGGGGAGGGACCACCGGGGAGCTGTTTTTT
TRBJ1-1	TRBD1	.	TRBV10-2	CASRGQGANTEAFF	TGCGCCAGCAGAGGTCAGGGGGCGAACACTGAAGCTTTCTTT
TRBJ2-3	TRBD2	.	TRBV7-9	CASSSAYSGRGTDTQYF	TGTGCCAGCAGCTCGGCCTATAGCGGGAGAGGCACAGATACGCAGTATTTT
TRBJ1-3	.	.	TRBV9	CASSVIWGRPSGNTIYF	TGTGCCAGCAGCGTAATTTGGGGCCGACCCTCTGGAAACACCATATATTTT
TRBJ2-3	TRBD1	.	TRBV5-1	CASSLGADRATDTQYF	TGCGCCAGCAGCCTGGGGGCGGACAGGGCAACAGATACGCAGTATTTT
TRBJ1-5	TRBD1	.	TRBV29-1	CSVGTGSNQPQHF	TGCAGCGTTGGGACAGGCTCTAATCAGCCCCAGCATTTT
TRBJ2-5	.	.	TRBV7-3	CASSLVASGETQYF	TGTGCCAGCAGCTTAGTTGCTTCGGGAGAGACCCAGTACTTC
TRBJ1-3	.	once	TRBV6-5	CASIRTQGSGNTIYF	TGTGCCAGCATCCGTACACAGGGATCTGGAAACACCATATATTTT
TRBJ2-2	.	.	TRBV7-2	CASSLKLHANTGELFF	TGTGCCAGCAGCTTAAAACTACACGCGAACACCGGGGAGCTGTTTTTT
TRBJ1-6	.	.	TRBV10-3	CATNPQGLSPLHF	TGTGCCACCAACCCCCAGGGGCTTTCACCCCTCCACTTT